This TCR beta chain was captured by sequencing in a study of beta chain features in type 1 diabetes. Study-level information: Regarding age, gender and cell yields, patients proved similar to healthy donors. Whole-study results and caveats: A potential influence of HLA type upon TCRB rearrangement remained unresolved herein.

Reverse transcribing all isolated RNA meant expressed TCRB transcripts were sequenced. Assay used: immunoSEQ multiplex PCR; TCRdb lists only in-frame clones, some missing. The table lists about 620,000 clones, around 15% of them singletons, with about 0.097% in the top ten. CD45RO/CCR7/CD25/CD127/CD95/CD27 separated CD4+ naive, central memory, regulatory and stem cell-like memory cells by sorting. As for this clone: Antigen specificity is unknown.

Germline V CDR1 and CDR2: GTSNPN, SVGIG (reference sequence). The CDR3 length is 11 residues. V lost 4 bases to trimming and J lost 5 bases; unmatched junction nucleotides: 1. This TCR was recovered from a man aged 18 to 29 in good health. Sequencing was carried out using naive CD4+ T cells from blood. The genes are TRBV30 and TRBJ1-2; TRBD1 agrees at 7 bases. In nucleotides, the CDR3 is TGTGCCTGGAACAGGGGATATGGCTACACCTTC. Its protein is CAWNRGYGYTF.